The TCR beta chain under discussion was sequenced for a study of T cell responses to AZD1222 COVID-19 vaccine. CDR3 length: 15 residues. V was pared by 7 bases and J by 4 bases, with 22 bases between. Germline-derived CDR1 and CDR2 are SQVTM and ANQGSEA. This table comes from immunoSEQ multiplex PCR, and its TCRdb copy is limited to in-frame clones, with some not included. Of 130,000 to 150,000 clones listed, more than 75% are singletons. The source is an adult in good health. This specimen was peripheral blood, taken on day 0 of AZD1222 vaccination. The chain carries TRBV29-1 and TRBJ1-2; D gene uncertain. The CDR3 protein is CSAKGAAGPLYGYTF. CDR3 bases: TGCAGCGCCAAAGGTGCAGCTGGCCCACTCTATGGCTACACCTTC. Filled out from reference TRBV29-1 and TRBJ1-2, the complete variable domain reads SAVISQKPSRDICQRGTSLTIQCQVDSQVTMMFWYRQQPGQSLTLIATANQGSEATYESGFVIDKFPISRPNLTFSTLTVSNMSPEDSSIYLCSAKGAAGPLYGYTFGSGTRLTVV.